The T cell receptor (beta chain) described here comes from a study of T cell repertoires and HLA-DP antigens. Whole-study context: Alloreactive CD4+ T cells targeted HLA-DP on transduced HeLa. Alloantigens: one with one groove difference and one with about nine differences versus self. Study-wide results and limits: A non-physiological HeLa system presented antigen to total CD4+ responders.

Untouched CD4+ T cells were bead-isolated at about 98% purity. Trimming removed 0 bases from V and 5 bases from J; junction bases left unmatched: 4. Germline-derived CDR1 and CDR2 are SGHDT and YYEEEE. The CDR3 is 16 residues long. Assay used: immunoSEQ multiplex PCR; TCRdb lists only in-frame clones, some missing. The sample holds tens of thousands of clones, roughly 78% seen once. Note on this clone: Its antigen remains unidentified.

The chain is built from TRBV5-6 and TRBJ2-5; 13 nucleotides agree with TRBD2. Sample: CD4+ T cells from PBMCs. The sequence was obtained from a man in his sixties in good health and CMV-seronegative. The DNA for the CDR3 is TGTGCCAGCAGCTTGGGGACTAGCGGGGGTAGGGAGACCCAGTACTTC. It codes for CASSLGTSGGRETQYF.